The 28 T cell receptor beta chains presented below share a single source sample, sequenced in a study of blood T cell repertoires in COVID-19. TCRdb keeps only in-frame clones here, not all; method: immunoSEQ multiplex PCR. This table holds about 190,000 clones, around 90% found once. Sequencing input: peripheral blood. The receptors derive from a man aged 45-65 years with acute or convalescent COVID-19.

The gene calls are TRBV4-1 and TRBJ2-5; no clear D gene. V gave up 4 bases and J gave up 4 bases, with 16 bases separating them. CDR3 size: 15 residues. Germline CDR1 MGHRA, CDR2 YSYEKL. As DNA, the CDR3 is TGCGCCAGCAGCCCGTACAGAGCCGATACAGAGACCCAGTACTTC. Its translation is CASSPYRADTETQYF.

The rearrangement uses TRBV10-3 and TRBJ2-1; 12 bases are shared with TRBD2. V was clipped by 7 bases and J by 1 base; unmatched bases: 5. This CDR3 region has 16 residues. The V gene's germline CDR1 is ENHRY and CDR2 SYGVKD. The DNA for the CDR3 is TGTGCCATCACCCAGACTAGCGGGAGATCCTACAATGAGCAGTTCTTC. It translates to CAITQTSGRSYNEQFF.

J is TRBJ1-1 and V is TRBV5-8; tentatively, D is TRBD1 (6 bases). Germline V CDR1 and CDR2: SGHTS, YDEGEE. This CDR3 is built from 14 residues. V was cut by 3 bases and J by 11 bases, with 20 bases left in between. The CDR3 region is CASSSGGRGGRAFF. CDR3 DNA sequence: TGTGCCAGCAGCTCGGGTGGTAGAGGGGGAAGGGCTTTCTTT.

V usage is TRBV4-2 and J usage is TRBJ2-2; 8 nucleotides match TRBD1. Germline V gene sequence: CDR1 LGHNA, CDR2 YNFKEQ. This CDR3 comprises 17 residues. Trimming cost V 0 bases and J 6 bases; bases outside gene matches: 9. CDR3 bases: TGTGCCAGCAGCCAAGATAGGACAGGGAGATCATCCGGGGAGCTGTTTTTT. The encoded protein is CASSQDRTGRSSGELFF.

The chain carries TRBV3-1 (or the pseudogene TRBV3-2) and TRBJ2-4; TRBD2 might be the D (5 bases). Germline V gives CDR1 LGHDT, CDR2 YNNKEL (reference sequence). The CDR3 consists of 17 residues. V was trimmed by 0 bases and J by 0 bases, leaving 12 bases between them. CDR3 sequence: CASSQEGNSVAKNIQYF. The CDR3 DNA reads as TGTGCCAGCAGCCAAGAGGGAAATAGCGTAGCCAAAAACATTCAGTACTTC.

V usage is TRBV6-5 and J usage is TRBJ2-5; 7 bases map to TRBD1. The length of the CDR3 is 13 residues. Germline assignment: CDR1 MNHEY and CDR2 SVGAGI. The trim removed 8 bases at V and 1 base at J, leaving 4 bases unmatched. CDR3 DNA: TGTGCCAGCTTGACAGGGCTCCAAGAGACCCAGTACTTC. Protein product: CASLTGLQETQYF.

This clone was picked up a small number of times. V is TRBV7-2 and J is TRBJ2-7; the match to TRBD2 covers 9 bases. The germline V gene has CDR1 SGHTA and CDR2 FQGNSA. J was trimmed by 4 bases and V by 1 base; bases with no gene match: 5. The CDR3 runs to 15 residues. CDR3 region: CASSLGSGRFYEQYF. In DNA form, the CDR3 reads TGTGCCAGCAGCTTAGGGAGCGGGAGGTTTTACGAGCAGTACTTC.

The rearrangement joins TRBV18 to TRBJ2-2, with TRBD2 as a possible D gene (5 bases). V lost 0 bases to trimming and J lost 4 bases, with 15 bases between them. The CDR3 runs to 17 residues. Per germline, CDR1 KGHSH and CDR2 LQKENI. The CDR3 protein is CASSPPRLALGTGELFF. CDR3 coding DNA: TGTGCCAGCTCACCACCGAGGCTAGCTCTTGGCACCGGGGAGCTGTTTTTT.

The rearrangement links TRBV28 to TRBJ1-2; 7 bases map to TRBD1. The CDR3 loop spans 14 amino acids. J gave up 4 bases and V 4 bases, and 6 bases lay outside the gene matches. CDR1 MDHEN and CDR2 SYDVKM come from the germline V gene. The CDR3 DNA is TGTGCCAGCAGTTCCCCGGGACAGACCTATGGCTACACCTTC. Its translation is CASSSPGQTYGYTF.

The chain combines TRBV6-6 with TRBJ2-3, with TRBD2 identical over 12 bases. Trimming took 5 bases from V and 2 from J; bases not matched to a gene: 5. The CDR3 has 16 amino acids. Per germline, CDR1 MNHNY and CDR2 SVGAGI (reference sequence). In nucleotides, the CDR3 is TGTGCCAGCAGTCGACCTAGCGGGGGGGTCACAGATACGCAGTATTTT. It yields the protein CASSRPSGGVTDTQYF.

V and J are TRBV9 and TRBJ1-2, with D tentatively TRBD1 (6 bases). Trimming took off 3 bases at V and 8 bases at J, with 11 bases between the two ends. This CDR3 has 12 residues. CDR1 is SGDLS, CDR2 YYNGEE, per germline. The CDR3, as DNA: TGTGCCAGCAGCGCCGAACAGGGCGGCTACACCTTC. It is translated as CASSAEQGGYTF.

The CDR3 sequence is CASSQEGGTEAFF. Here the CDR3 DNA reads TGTGCCAGCAGCCAAGAAGGGGGCACTGAAGCTTTCTTT. This chain links TRBV3-1 (or the pseudogene TRBV3-2) with TRBJ1-1; the D gene is possibly TRBD1 (6 bases). Germline V gives CDR1 LGHDT, CDR2 YNNKEL (reference sequence). Trimming left V 0 bases short and J 4 bases short, with 6 bases between. This CDR3 has 13 residues.

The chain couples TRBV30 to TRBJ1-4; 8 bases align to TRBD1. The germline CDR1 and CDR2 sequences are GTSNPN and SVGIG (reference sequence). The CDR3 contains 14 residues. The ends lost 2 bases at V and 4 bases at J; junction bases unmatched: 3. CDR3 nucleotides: TGTGCCTGGAGTAGGACAGGGAATAATGAAAAACTGTTTTTT. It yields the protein CAWSRTGNNEKLFF.

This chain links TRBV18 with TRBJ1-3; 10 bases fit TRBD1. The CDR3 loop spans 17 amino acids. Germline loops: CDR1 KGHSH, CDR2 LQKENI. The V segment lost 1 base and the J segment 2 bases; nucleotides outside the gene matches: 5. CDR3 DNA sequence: TGTGCCAGCTCACCACTGGGACAGGGGATTCCTGGAAACACCATATATTTT. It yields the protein CASSPLGQGIPGNTIYF.

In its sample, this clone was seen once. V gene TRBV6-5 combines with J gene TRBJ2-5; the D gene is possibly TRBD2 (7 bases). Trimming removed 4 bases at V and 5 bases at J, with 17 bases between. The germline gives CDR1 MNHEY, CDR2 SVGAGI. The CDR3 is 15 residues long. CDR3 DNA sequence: TGTGCCAGCAGTTGGGGGGCGTTGGGAGGGGAGACCCAGTACTTC. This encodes CASSWGALGGETQYF.

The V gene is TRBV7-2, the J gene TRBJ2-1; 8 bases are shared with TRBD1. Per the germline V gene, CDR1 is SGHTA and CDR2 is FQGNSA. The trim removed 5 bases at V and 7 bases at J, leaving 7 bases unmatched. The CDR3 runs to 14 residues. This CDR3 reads CASSTRQGWNEQFF. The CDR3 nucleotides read TGTGCCAGCAGCACCCGACAGGGGTGGAATGAGCAGTTCTTC. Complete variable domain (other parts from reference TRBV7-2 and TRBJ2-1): GAGVSQSPSNKVTEKGKDVELRCDPISGHTALYWYRQSLGQGLEFLIYFQGNSAPDKSGLPSDRFSAERTGGSVSTLTIQRTQQEDSAVYLCASSTRQGWNEQFFGPGTRLTVL.

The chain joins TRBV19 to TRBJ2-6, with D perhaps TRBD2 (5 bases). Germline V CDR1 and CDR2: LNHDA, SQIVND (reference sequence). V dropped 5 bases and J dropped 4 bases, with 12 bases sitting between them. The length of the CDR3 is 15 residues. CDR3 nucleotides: TGTGCCAGTAGTGTCCGGGATACGGGGGCCAACGTCCTGACTTTC. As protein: CASSVRDTGANVLTF.

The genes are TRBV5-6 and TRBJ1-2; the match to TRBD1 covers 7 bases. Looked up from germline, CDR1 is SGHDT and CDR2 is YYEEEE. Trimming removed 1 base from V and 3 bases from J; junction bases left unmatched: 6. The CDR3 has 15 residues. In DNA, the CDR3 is TGTGCCAGCAGCTTGAGGACAGGATCTTACTATGGCTACACCTTC. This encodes CASSLRTGSYYGYTF.

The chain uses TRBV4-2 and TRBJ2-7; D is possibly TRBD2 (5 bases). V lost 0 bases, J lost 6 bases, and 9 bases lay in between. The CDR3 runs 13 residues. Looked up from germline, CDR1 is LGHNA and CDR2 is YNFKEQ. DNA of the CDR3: TGTGCCAGCAGCCAAGATCATGAGGGCGAGCAGTACTTC. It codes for CASSQDHEGEQYF.

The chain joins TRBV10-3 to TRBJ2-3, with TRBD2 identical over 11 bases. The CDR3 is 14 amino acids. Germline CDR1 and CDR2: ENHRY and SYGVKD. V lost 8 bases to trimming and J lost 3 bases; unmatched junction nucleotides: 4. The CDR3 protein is CAILAGGRTDTQYF. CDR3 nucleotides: TGTGCCATCTTAGCGGGGGGGCGGACAGATACGCAGTATTTT.

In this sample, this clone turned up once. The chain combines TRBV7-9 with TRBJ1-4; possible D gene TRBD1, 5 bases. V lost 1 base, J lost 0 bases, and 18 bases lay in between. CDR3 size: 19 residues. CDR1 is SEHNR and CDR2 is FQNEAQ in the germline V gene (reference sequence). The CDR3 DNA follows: TGTGCCAGCAGCTTAGGACCCCAGGGCCGGATGGCAACTAATGAAAAACTGTTTTTT. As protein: CASSLGPQGRMATNEKLFF.

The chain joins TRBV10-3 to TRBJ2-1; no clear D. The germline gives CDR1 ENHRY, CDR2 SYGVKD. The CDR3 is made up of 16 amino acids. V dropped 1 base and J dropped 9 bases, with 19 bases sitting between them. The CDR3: CAISELIFEVSSEQFF. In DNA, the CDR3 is TGTGCCATCAGTGAGTTAATATTTGAGGTCTCGAGTGAGCAGTTCTTC.

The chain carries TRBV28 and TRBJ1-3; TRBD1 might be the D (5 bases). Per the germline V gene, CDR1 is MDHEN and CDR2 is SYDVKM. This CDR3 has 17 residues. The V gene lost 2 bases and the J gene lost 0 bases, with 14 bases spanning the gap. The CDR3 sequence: CASSLTPGGSSGNTIYF. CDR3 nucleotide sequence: TGTGCCAGCAGTTTAACTCCGGGGGGAAGCTCTGGAAACACCATATATTTT.

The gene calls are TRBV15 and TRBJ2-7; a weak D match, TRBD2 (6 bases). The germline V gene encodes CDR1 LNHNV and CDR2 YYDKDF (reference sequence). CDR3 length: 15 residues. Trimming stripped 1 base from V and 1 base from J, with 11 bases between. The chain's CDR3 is CATSRGQGLSYEQYF. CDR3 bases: TGTGCCACCAGCAGAGGCCAGGGACTTTCCTACGAGCAGTACTTC.

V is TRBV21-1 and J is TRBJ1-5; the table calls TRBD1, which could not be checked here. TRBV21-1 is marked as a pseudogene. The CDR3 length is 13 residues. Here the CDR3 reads CASRGTGTQPQHF. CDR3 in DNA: TGTGCCAGCAGAGGGACAGGGACTCAGCCCCAGCATTTT.

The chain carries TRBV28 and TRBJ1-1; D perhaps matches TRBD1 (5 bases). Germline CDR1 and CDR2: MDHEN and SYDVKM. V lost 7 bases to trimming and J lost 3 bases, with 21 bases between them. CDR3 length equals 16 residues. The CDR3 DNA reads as TGTGCCAGCACCACCCCTTCAGGGAGGGCGGACACTGAAGCTTTCTTT. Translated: CASTTPSGRADTEAFF.

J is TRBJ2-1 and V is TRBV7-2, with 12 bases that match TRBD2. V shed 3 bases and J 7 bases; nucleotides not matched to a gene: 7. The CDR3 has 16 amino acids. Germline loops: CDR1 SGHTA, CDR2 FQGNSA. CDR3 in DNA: TGTGCCAGCAGCTTCTTACTAGCGGGGGGTGTGAATGAGCAGTTCTTC. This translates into CASSFLLAGGVNEQFF.

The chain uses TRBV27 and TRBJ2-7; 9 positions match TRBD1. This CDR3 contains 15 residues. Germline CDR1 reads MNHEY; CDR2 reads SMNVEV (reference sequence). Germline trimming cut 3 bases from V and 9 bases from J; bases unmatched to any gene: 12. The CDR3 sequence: CASSLTGTGYMRQYF. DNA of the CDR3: TGTGCCAGCAGTTTGACCGGGACAGGGTACATGAGGCAGTACTTC.